One and the same sample provided the 8 T cell receptor beta chains below, sequenced in a study of blood T cell repertoires in COVID-19. TCRdb's table, derived via immunoSEQ multiplex PCR, lists solely in-frame clones and lacks some. Of approximately 200,000 clones in the sample, about 82% were seen once. The material sequenced was PBMCs or T cells enriched from blood (not recorded which). These receptors were taken from a woman aged 30 to 39 who had recovered from COVID-19.

The chain is built from TRBV11-2 and TRBJ2-7, with 11 positions matching TRBD1. The CDR3 has 17 amino acids. Germline V gene data show CDR1 as SGHAT and CDR2 as FQNNGV. V shed 3 bases and J 4 bases; nucleotides not matched to a gene: 11. DNA of the CDR3: TGTGCCAGCAGCTTCCGGGACAGGGGGTCGATGGGTTACGAGCAGTACTTC. Protein: CASSFRDRGSMGYEQYF.

The rearrangement joins TRBV27 to TRBJ1-2, with TRBD1 matching over 11 bases. The CDR3 runs to 16 residues. The germline V gene encodes CDR1 MNHEY and CDR2 SMNVEV (reference sequence). Germline trimming cut 2 bases from V and 8 bases from J; bases unmatched to any gene: 10. For the CDR3, the DNA is TGTGCCAGCAGTTTAAAAGTTGGGACAGGGGGACAGGGCTACACCTTC. This encodes CASSLKVGTGGQGYTF.

The rearrangement uses TRBV5-1 and TRBJ1-5; D is perhaps TRBD1 (6 bases). Per the germline V gene, CDR1 is SGHRS and CDR2 is YFSETQ. Trimming took off 2 bases at V and 6 bases at J, with 15 bases between the two ends. The CDR3 has 15 amino acids. This chain's CDR3 is CASSLSGAGGQPQHF. CDR3 sequence (DNA): TGCGCCAGCAGCTTATCAGGGGCAGGAGGTCAGCCCCAGCATTTT.

This chain uses TRBV19 with TRBJ1-5, with 10 bases aligning to TRBD1. Trimming took 3 bases from V and 3 from J; bases not matched to a gene: 2. Germline lookup yields CDR1 LNHDA and CDR2 SQIVND (reference sequence). This CDR3 comprises 15 residues. The CDR3 nucleotides are TGTGCCAGTAGTATTGGGACAGGGGTCAATCAGCCCCAGCATTTT. It translates to CASSIGTGVNQPQHF.

The chain combines TRBV10-3 with TRBJ1-6; TRBD1 matches at 7 bases. Trimming cost V 6 bases and J 5 bases; bases outside gene matches: 7. Germline V lookup: CDR1 ENHRY, CDR2 SYGVKD. CDR3 length equals 15 residues. The CDR3 is CAISGMGQNNSPLHF. The CDR3 nucleotides read TGTGCCATCAGCGGGATGGGACAGAATAATTCACCCCTCCACTTT.

The chain carries TRBV11-2 and TRBJ1-6, with D uncertain. Germline CDR1 reads SGHAT; CDR2 reads FQNNGV. Trimming left V 2 bases short and J 7 bases short, with 12 bases between. The CDR3 is 15 amino acids. This chain's CDR3 is CASSLSAHYNSPLHF. The CDR3 DNA reads TGTGCCAGCAGCTTATCGGCCCACTACAATTCACCCCTCCACTTT.

The chain recombines TRBV30 with TRBJ2-7, with 8 bases that match TRBD1. The CDR3 spans 13 residues. CDR1 is GTSNPN and CDR2 is SVGIG in the germline V gene (reference sequence). V was pared by 1 base and J by 2 bases, with 1 base of the junction left unmatched. DNA of the CDR3: TGTGCCTGGAGTGCAGGGGGCCCCTACGAGCAGTACTTC. Translation: CAWSAGGPYEQYF.

The genes are TRBV3-1 (or the pseudogene TRBV3-2) and TRBJ2-1, with D possibly TRBD2 on 6 matching bases. Per germline, CDR1 LGHDT and CDR2 YNNKEL (reference sequence). Trimming stripped 5 bases from V and 9 bases from J, with 23 bases between. The CDR3 loop spans 16 amino acids. CDR3 loop: CASSGGTGRSRSEQFF. CDR3 nucleotide sequence: TGTGCCAGCAGCGGAGGGACGGGTCGTTCGCGTAGTGAGCAGTTCTTC.